Shown below are 5 T cell receptor beta chains from a single sample sequenced in a study of blood T cell repertoires in COVID-19. Profiling relied on immunoSEQ multiplex PCR, and the TCRdb table lists in-frame clones only, not all of them. The sample holds about 220,000 clones, roughly 90% seen once. Sequencing was done on a sample of PBMCs or T cells enriched from blood (not recorded which). The receptors derive from a woman aged 40 to 50 with acute COVID-19.

The chain uses TRBV9 and TRBJ1-2, with TRBD1 matching 8 bases. In germline, CDR1 is SGDLS, CDR2 YYNGEE. This CDR3 has 13 amino acids. Losses at the gene ends were 6 bases for V and 4 bases for J; bases not matched to a gene: 5. CDR3 in DNA: TGTGCCAGCACCGGACAGGGAACCTATGGCTACACCTTC. Amino acid sequence: CASTGQGTYGYTF.

The chain carries TRBV6-4 and TRBJ2-2; TRBD2 aligns across 11 bases. CDR3 length: 15 amino acids. Germline assignment: CDR1 MRHNA and CDR2 SNTAGT. The junction had 4 bases not matched to a gene; V was cut back by 7 bases and J by 3 bases. The CDR3 spells CASTKLAGDTGELFF. CDR3 sequence (DNA): TGTGCCAGCACTAAACTAGCGGGGGACACCGGGGAGCTGTTTTTT.

CDR3: CAISEQGDEAFF. In nucleotides, the CDR3 is TGTGCCATCAGTGAACAGGGGGATGAAGCTTTCTTT. The J gene is TRBJ1-1, the V gene TRBV10-3; 8 nucleotides match TRBD1. V lost 3 bases, J lost 7 bases, and 1 base stayed unmatched. CDR3 length: 12 amino acids. Germline V gene lookup returns CDR1 ENHRY and CDR2 SYGVKD.

This clone appeared a few times. The J gene is TRBJ2-1, the V gene TRBV14, with no clear D. CDR3 length: 16 amino acids. Per the germline V gene, CDR1 is SGHDN and CDR2 is FVKESK. Between the trimmed V and J ends, which lost 0 bases and 0 bases, there was a span of 9 bases. The CDR3, as DNA: TGTGCCAGCAGCCAAGAACATTACCGCTCCTACAATGAGCAGTTCTTC. Its protein product is CASSQEHYRSYNEQFF. Looking up the rest from reference TRBV14 and TRBJ2-1 gives the full variable domain: EAGVTQFPSHSVIEKGQTVTLRCDPISGHDNLYWYRRVMGKEIKFLLHFVKESKQDESGMPNNRFLAERTGGTYSTLKVQPAELEDSGVYFCASSQEHYRSYNEQFFGPGTRLTVL.

This clone was detected once. The J gene is TRBJ2-3, the V gene TRBV27, with D perhaps matching TRBD2 (5 bases). Deletions cut 5 bases from V and 1 base from J, with 19 bases between. Germline-derived CDR1 and CDR2 are MNHEY and SMNVEV (reference sequence). The CDR3 totals 17 residues. The CDR3 DNA follows: TGTGCCAGCAGTACAAGTCCGCTCCTTAGCGGCACAGATACGCAGTATTTT. Protein sequence: CASSTSPLLSGTDTQYF.